These T cell receptor beta chains were read from a single sample in a study of Graves' ophthalmopathy and Graves' hyperthyroidism. A single record per CDR3 protein comes from TCRdb applying MiXCR to the multiplex PCR reads. The data contain 680,000 or so distinct CDR3 sequences, about 24% of them singletons. The specimen was peripheral blood. These TCRs come from a woman between 18 and 29 years old with stable Graves' hyperthyroidism. Some clones in this sample may be carry-over from other donors' samples. Each CDR3 is given with its conserved first and last residue. A D gene is named only where the DNA matches it firmly. Part of the rows lack a size; the others show once, few, many or a class for expanded clones.

>TRBV3-1|TRBJ1-6|TRBD1|many
CASTPTGGYNSPLHF
TGTGCCAGCACACCGACAGGGGGCTATAATTCACCCCTCCACTTT
>TRBV4-1|TRBJ2-5|TRBD2|many
CASSQNGLAGQETQYF
TGCGCCAGCAGCCAAAACGGGCTAGCGGGCCAAGAGACCCAGTACTTC
>TRBV5-1|TRBJ2-4|NA|many
CASSLTGKNIKYF
TGCGCCAGCAGCCTAACTGGGAAAAACATTAAGTACTTC
>TRBV5-1|TRBJ1-1|TRBD1|NA
CASSPGTASTEALF
TGCGCCAGCAGCCCCGGGACAGCCTCCACTGAAGCTCTCTTT
>TRBV12-3/TRBV12-4|TRBJ1-1|NA|NA
CASRPQGFTEAFF
TGTGCCAGCAGACCCCAGGGGTTCACTGAAGCTTTCTTT
>TRBV11-2|TRBJ2-7|NA|many
CASSLEAVFSYEQYF
TGTGCCAGCAGCTTAGAAGCAGTCTTTTCCTACGAGCAGTACTTC
>TRBV6-5|TRBJ1-1|NA|many
CASSTSGYTEAFF
TGTGCCAGCAGTACCTCCGGATACACTGAAGCTTTCTTT
>TRBV9|TRBJ1-3|TRBD1|many
CASSVRTGTGNTIYF
TGTGCCAGCAGCGTCCGGACAGGGACTGGAAACACCATATATTTT
>TRBV7-9|TRBJ1-2|NA|many
CASSPGINYGYTF
TGTGCCAGCAGCCCAGGGATCAACTATGGCTACACCTTC
>TRBV19|TRBJ1-1|NA|NA
CASFMVGARAFF
TGTGCCAGTTTTATGGTAGGAGCCCGAGCTTTCTTT
>TRBV6-1|TRBJ2-7|NA|many
CASSEEGSGKPYEQYF
TGTGCCAGCAGTGAAGAGGGGTCAGGGAAACCCTACGAGCAGTACTTC
>TRBV20-1|TRBJ1-5|TRBD1|many
CSATQGANQPQHF
TGCAGCGCAACGCAGGGGGCTAATCAGCCCCAGCATTTT
>TRBV20-1|TRBJ2-6|NA|many
CSARDYQQIYSGANVLTF
TGCAGTGCTAGAGATTATCAACAGATCTACTCTGGGGCCAACGTCCTGACTTTC
>TRBV19|TRBJ1-1|NA|many
CASRGGGEAFF
TGTGCCAGCCGGGGGGGTGGTGAAGCTTTCTTT
>TRBV20-1|TRBJ2-7|NA|few
CSAGPFTGVSYEQYF
TGCAGTGCTGGCCCCTTTACGGGAGTGTCATACGAGCAGTACTTC
>TRBV27|TRBJ2-7|NA|NA
CASSFSSGYEQYF
TGTGCCAGCAGTTTTAGTAGCGGCTACGAGCAGTACTTC
>TRBV6-4|TRBJ2-6|TRBD1|few
CASSDWGTGGSGANVLTF
TGTGCCAGCAGTGACTGGGGGACAGGGGGCTCTGGGGCCAACGTCCTGACTTTC
>TRBV2|TRBJ1-1|TRBD1|many
CATWLQGITEAFF
TGTGCCACCTGGCTACAGGGGATCACTGAAGCTTTCTTT
>TRBV11-2|TRBJ2-7|NA|NA
CASSYGRSPYEQYF
TGTGCCAGCAGTTACGGGCGGTCGCCCTACGAGCAGTACTTC
>TRBV12-3/TRBV12-4|TRBJ2-5|NA|NA
CASRPGTILGETQYF
TGTGCCAGCAGGCCCGGGACCATCCTAGGGGAGACCCAGTACTTC
>TRBV20-1|TRBJ1-1|NA|many
CSASDSLNTEAFF
TGCAGTGCTAGTGACAGCCTGAACACTGAAGCTTTCTTT
>TRBV12-5|TRBJ1-5|NA|many
CASGWGPNQPQHF
TGTGCTAGTGGTTGGGGGCCCAATCAGCCCCAGCATTTT
>TRBV20-1|TRBJ2-7|NA|many
CSARDLGGSTYEQYF
TGCAGTGCTAGAGATTTGGGCGGGTCTACCTACGAGCAGTACTTC
>TRBV28|TRBJ1-2|NA|many
CASSPTGTSPYGYTF
TGTGCCAGCAGTCCCACAGGAACCTCCCCCTATGGCTACACCTTC
>TRBV5-1|TRBJ2-5|NA|many
CASSFTNPVETQYF
TGCGCCAGCAGCTTCACTAATCCCGTGGAGACCCAGTACTTC
>TRBV12-5|TRBJ2-7|NA|many
CASGNAGYEQYF
TGTGCTAGTGGCAACGCAGGGTACGAGCAGTACTTC
>TRBV7-9|TRBJ2-7|NA|many
CASSLTSSDEQYF
TGTGCCAGCAGCTTAACTAGCAGCGACGAGCAGTACTTC
>TRBV12-3/TRBV12-4|TRBJ2-2|TRBD1|many
CASSSGQGEGTGELFF
TGTGCCAGCAGTTCCGGACAGGGTGAGGGCACCGGGGAGCTGTTTTTT
>TRBV6-1|TRBJ1-5|NA|few
CASSTGTSGAQHF
TGTGCCAGCAGTACCGGGACATCAGGTGCCCAGCATTTT
>TRBV20-1|TRBJ2-5|NA|many
CSARRGYQETQYF
TGCAGTGCTCGCCGCGGGTACCAAGAGACCCAGTACTTC
>TRBV18|TRBJ2-7|TRBD1|NA
CASSQRQGPDPTYEQYF
TGTGCCAGCTCACAACGACAGGGGCCGGACCCTACCTACGAGCAGTACTTC
>TRBV6-1|TRBJ1-2|NA|NA
CASSSGDWGYGYTF
TGTGCCAGCAGCTCAGGGGATTGGGGCTATGGCTACACCTTC
>TRBV6-1|TRBJ1-1|NA|many
CASLFWAAAPTEAFF
TGTGCCAGCCTGTTTTGGGCCGCTGCCCCCACTGAAGCTTTCTTT
>TRBV14|TRBJ2-2|NA|NA
CASSQDRQYTGELFF
TGTGCCAGCAGCCAAGACAGGCAATACACCGGGGAGCTGTTTTTT
>TRBV10-3|TRBJ1-3|TRBD1|NA
CAISADRDGNTIYF
TGTGCCATCAGTGCCGACAGGGATGGAAACACCATATATTTT
>TRBV6-5|TRBJ1-2|NA|once
CASSYPSGYTF
TGTGCCAGCAGTTACCCTTCGGGCTACACCTTC
>TRBV6-4|TRBJ1-6|NA|few
CASSYSTKEDSPLHF
TGTGCCAGCAGTTACTCGACAAAGGAGGATTCACCCCTCCACTTT
>TRBV27|TRBJ2-5|NA|NA
CASSDGTRPPTQDTQYF
TGTGCCAGCAGTGATGGGACTCGGCCCCCTACCCAAGATACCCAGTACTTC
>TRBV28|TRBJ2-7|NA|NA
CASSSQAGRYEQYF
TGTGCCAGCAGTTCCCAAGCAGGGAGGTACGAGCAGTACTTC
>TRBV6-1|TRBJ2-7|NA|once
CASRENYEQYF
TGTGCCAGCAGAGAAAACTACGAGCAGTACTTC
>TRBV29-1|TRBJ1-1|NA|NA
CSAVLDLNTEAFF
TGCAGCGCAGTCTTGGATTTGAACACTGAAGCTTTCTTT
>TRBV27|TRBJ1-2|TRBD1|NA
CASSPRTGVNYGYTF
TGTGCCAGCAGTCCCCGGACAGGGGTTAACTATGGCTACACCTTC